These 28 T cell receptor beta chains share one sample of origin, sequenced in a study of regulatory T cells in long-lasting Graves disease. Arm-PCR of CDR3 regions and iRepertoire HTBI primers were the basis on which TCR beta libraries were built. TCRdb re-called the multiplex PCR reads with MiXCR, one entry per CDR3 protein. The profile shows roughly 410,000 distinct CDR3 sequences, 15% of them singletons. Time point here: newly diagnosed GD, antithyroid drugs for less than 3 months. PBMC RNA served as the TCR library source. The data also belong to a second study, concerning T cells in Graves' hyperthyroidism and ophthalmopathy.

The starting material was peripheral blood mononuclear cells (PBMCs), obtained at new diagnosis, from a patient treated with antithyroid drugs. Receptor source: a middle-aged woman with Graves disease.

The chain recombines TRBV27 with TRBJ2-5; the match to TRBD2 covers 11 bases. The CDR3 consists of 15 residues. Per the germline V gene, CDR1 is MNHEY and CDR2 is SMNVEV (reference sequence). The junction had 2 bases not matched to a gene; V was cut back by 4 bases and J by 1 base. CDR3 DNA: TGTGCCAGCAGTTCAGGGACTAGCGGCCAAGAGACCCAGTACTTC. Protein sequence: CASSSGTSGQETQYF.

CDR3 sequence reads: CASSTTGGPYEQYF. In DNA form, the CDR3 reads TGTGCCAGCAGCACCACGGGAGGCCCCTACGAGCAGTACTTC. The V call is TRBV2, the J call TRBJ2-7, with TRBD2 identical over 7 bases. Germline assignment: CDR1 SNHLY and CDR2 FYNNEI. CDR3 length equals 14 residues. The ends lost 6 bases at V and 2 bases at J; junction bases unmatched: 7.

The V gene is TRBV5-4, the J gene TRBJ2-5; 7 nucleotides agree with TRBD1. CDR3 length: 16 residues. From germline, CDR1 is SGHNT and CDR2 YYREEE (reference sequence). Trimming at V came to 0 bases and at J to 2 bases, leaving 7 bases not matched to a gene. The CDR3 region has the DNA TGTGCCAGCAGCTTGGCCCGGGACAGACTACAAGAGACCCAGTACTTC. This translates into CASSLARDRLQETQYF.

In nucleotides, the CDR3 is TGTGCCAGTAGAGGGCTGGGGGCCAACGTCCTGACTTTC. This codes for CASRGLGANVLTF. The chain recombines TRBV19 with TRBJ2-6, with no clear D. Germline values: CDR1 LNHDA, CDR2 SQIVND (reference sequence). The CDR3 loop spans 13 amino acids. With 6 bases removed from V and 4 bases from J, the gap between germline ends came to 7 bases.

This clonotype was seen at least ten times. This sequence joins TRBV10-3 and TRBJ2-7; D is unclear. The germline V gene encodes CDR1 ENHRY and CDR2 SYGVKD. V dropped 8 bases and J dropped 0 bases, with 8 bases sitting between them. This CDR3 has 12 amino acids. CDR3 region: CAIPLSSYEQYF. The CDR3 DNA reads as TGTGCCATCCCCCTGAGCTCCTACGAGCAGTACTTC.

This clonotype was recorded many times. V is TRBV5-1 and J is TRBJ2-3; 10 bases match TRBD2. The CDR3 spans 17 residues. Looked up from germline, CDR1 is SGHRS and CDR2 is YFSETQ. V trimming: 3 bases; J trimming: 0 bases; junction bases outside the gene matches: 7. CDR3 amino acids: CASSSGLAAQSTDTQYF. The DNA of the CDR3 is TGCGCCAGCAGCTCTGGACTAGCGGCCCAAAGCACAGATACGCAGTATTTT.

V gene TRBV6-1 combines with J gene TRBJ1-3; no clear D gene. The CDR3 spans 16 residues. V dropped 9 bases and J dropped 2 bases, with 20 bases sitting between them. The germline gives CDR1 MNHNS, CDR2 SASEGT. CDR3 region: CASFAPGVLTGNTIYF. CDR3 nucleotide sequence: TGTGCCAGTTTCGCCCCGGGTGTTTTGACTGGAAACACCATATATTTT.

This clonotype was seen ten or more times. The chain has TRBV5-1 and TRBJ1-2, with a possible D match to TRBD1 (6 bases). V dropped 0 bases and J dropped 3 bases, with 12 bases sitting between them. Germline lookup yields CDR1 SGHRS and CDR2 YFSETQ. The CDR3 loop spans 15 amino acids. CDR3 region: CASSLAGRGDYGYTF. The CDR3 DNA reads as TGCGCCAGCAGCTTGGCTGGCAGGGGAGACTATGGCTACACCTTC.

This clonotype was recorded once. This sequence joins TRBV29-1 and TRBJ2-3; 9 positions agree with TRBD1. V shed 4 bases and J 5 bases; nucleotides not matched to a gene: 10. Germline V gene sequence: CDR1 SQVTM, CDR2 ANQGSEA. The CDR3 extends over 15 amino acids. The CDR3 nucleotides read TGCAGCGTTGGTAGGACAGGGGAATGGGGAGATACGCAGTATTTT. Translated: CSVGRTGEWGDTQYF.

This clonotype was seen many times. The gene calls are TRBV2 and TRBJ2-1, with D maybe TRBD2 (5 bases). The J call may be incorrect, as the DNA end agrees better with TRBJ2-5. Germline assignment: CDR1 SNHLY and CDR2 FYNNEI. This CDR3 has 15 residues. The CDR3: CASSEALGRGETQYF. The CDR3 nucleotides are TGTGCCAGCAGTGAAGCGCTTGGGCGAGGGGAGACCCAGTACTTC.

The chain employs TRBV2 and TRBJ2-7; 16 positions match TRBD2. The CDR3 is 16 residues long. The germline CDR1 and CDR2 sequences are SNHLY and FYNNEI. V shed 6 bases, J shed 5 bases, and the junction held 7 bases outside the gene matches. The CDR3 DNA is TGTGCCAGCAGCTTAGCGGGACTAGCGGGAGGGCACGAGCAGTACTTC. This sequence encodes CASSLAGLAGGHEQYF.

The sample holds many counts of this clonotype. The J gene is TRBJ2-5, the V gene TRBV28, with TRBD2 as a possible D gene (6 bases). The germline V and J ends were trimmed by 8 bases and 9 bases, with 22 bases remaining between them. Per the germline V gene, CDR1 is MDHEN and CDR2 is SYDVKM. The CDR3 spans 14 residues. This chain's CDR3 is CASHWDQKRVPQYF. The CDR3 region has the DNA TGTGCCAGCCATTGGGACCAAAAGCGGGTACCCCAGTACTTC.

Ten or more counts support this clonotype. The gene calls are TRBV7-2 and TRBJ2-2; D is possibly TRBD1 (6 bases). Trimming took 5 bases from V and 5 from J, leaving 18 bases between them. The CDR3 loop spans 16 amino acids. The V gene's germline CDR1 is SGHTA and CDR2 FQGNSA. CDR3 loop: CASSPNPGAGTGELFF. CDR3 nucleotides: TGTGCCAGCAGCCCAAATCCAGGGGCAGGGACCGGGGAGCTGTTTTTT.

This clonotype was counted a few times. The rearrangement links TRBV12-5 to TRBJ1-5; weak D call: TRBD1 (5 bases). The germline V and J ends were trimmed by 5 bases and 7 bases, with 21 bases remaining between them. Germline CDR1 reads LGHNT; CDR2 reads FRNRAP. The CDR3 is made up of 16 amino acids. The CDR3 sequence is CASGQSPRDRLQPQHF. The CDR3 nucleotides are TGTGCTAGTGGTCAATCACCCCGGGACCGCCTACAGCCCCAGCATTTT.

At least ten counts were recorded for this clonotype. V is TRBV30 and J is TRBJ2-1; 8 bases agree with TRBD2. Trimming removed 0 bases from V and 4 bases from J; junction bases left unmatched: 2. Germline lookup yields CDR1 GTSNPN and CDR2 SVGIG (reference sequence). This CDR3 spans 14 amino acids. This CDR3 is CAWSVGGGYNEQFF. CDR3 in DNA: TGTGCCTGGAGTGTGGGCGGGGGGTACAATGAGCAGTTCTTC.

In its sample, this clonotype was seen many times. The gene calls are TRBV27 and TRBJ2-2; D is unresolved. The V gene's germline CDR1 is MNHEY and CDR2 SMNVEV (reference sequence). This CDR3 has 17 residues. V was cut by 3 bases and J by 1 base, with 15 bases left in between. In DNA form, the CDR3 reads TGTGCCAGCAGTTTGGGCTCCCTAGGAATGAACACCGGGGAGCTGTTTTTT. Translated: CASSLGSLGMNTGELFF.

This clonotype was counted only a few times. The chain couples TRBV5-6 to TRBJ2-7, with 8 bases lining up with TRBD1. The V segment lost 0 bases and the J segment 4 bases; nucleotides outside the gene matches: 6. CDR3 size: 15 residues. Germline V CDR1 and CDR2: SGHDT, YYEEEE. The CDR3: CASSLVSGGLYEQYF. As DNA, the CDR3 is TGTGCCAGCAGCTTGGTTTCAGGGGGCCTTTACGAGCAGTACTTC.

There are many counts of this clonotype. CDR3 protein: CATRLSTIYGYTF. DNA of the CDR3: TGTGCCACCCGACTCTCGACCATCTATGGCTACACCTTC. The chain combines TRBV2 with TRBJ1-2, with D hard to call. Germline lookup yields CDR1 SNHLY and CDR2 FYNNEI. This CDR3 contains 13 residues. Trimming took 10 bases from V and 4 from J, leaving 16 bases between them.

This clonotype was found a few times. This chain uses TRBV6-1 with TRBJ2-1; D remains unclear. V shed 7 bases and J shed 10 bases, with 11 bases lying between them. The CDR3 runs to 11 residues. From germline, CDR1 is MNHNS and CDR2 SASEGT. The CDR3 spells CASMGRYEQFF. The CDR3 region has the DNA TGTGCCAGCATGGGTAGATACGAGCAGTTCTTC.

This clonotype was picked up a small number of times. The J gene is TRBJ2-3, the V gene TRBV6-2 or TRBV6-3; 7 bases fit TRBD2. The CDR3 has 15 residues. Germline values: CDR1 MNHEY, CDR2 SVGEGT. V shed 5 bases and J 3 bases; nucleotides not matched to a gene: 8. DNA for the CDR3: TGTGCCAGCAGTCGGCTAGCGGAGGGAACAGATACGCAGTATTTT. The encoded protein is CASSRLAEGTDTQYF.

The chain uses TRBV10-3 and TRBJ1-2; D gene unclear. Looked up from germline, CDR1 is ENHRY and CDR2 is SYGVKD. CDR3 length equals 14 residues. V lost 4 bases and J lost 4, with 13 bases in between. DNA for the CDR3: TGTGCCATCAGTGGCGAGGGCGGTTCCTATGGCTACACCTTC. Its translation is CAISGEGGSYGYTF.

This clonotype was counted at least ten times. The chain recombines TRBV19 with TRBJ2-2; 12 nucleotides align to TRBD2. The junction had 12 bases not matched to a gene; V was cut back by 5 bases and J by 5 bases. CDR1 and CDR2 (germline): LNHDA, SQIVND (reference sequence). This CDR3 has 18 amino acids. The CDR3 nucleotides read TGTGCCAGTAGTCCCCGAGGGAGACTAGCGGGAGCTACCGGGGAGCTGTTTTTT. Translated: CASSPRGRLAGATGELFF.

This clonotype showed up many times. The chain combines TRBV28 with TRBJ2-7, with a possible D match to TRBD2 (6 bases). V was clipped by 5 bases and J by 0 bases, with 14 bases between them. This CDR3 is built from 15 residues. CDR1 and CDR2 from the germline V gene are MDHEN and SYDVKM. The DNA for the CDR3 is TGTGCCAGCAGTCTAACGGGACTGGCCTCCTACGAGCAGTACTTC. This translates into CASSLTGLASYEQYF.

This clonotype occurred many times. The V call is TRBV6-1, the J call TRBJ1-2; TRBD1 might be the D (6 bases). V gave up 6 bases and J gave up 4 bases, with 21 bases separating them. This CDR3 spans 16 amino acids. Germline lookup yields CDR1 MNHNS and CDR2 SASEGT. Here the CDR3 reads CASRSTGLGSLYGYTF. The CDR3 bases are TGTGCCAGCAGGAGTACAGGGCTTGGGTCCCTCTATGGCTACACCTTC.

In its sample, this clonotype was seen a few times. V usage is TRBV10-1 and J usage is TRBJ2-1; D is possibly TRBD2 (6 bases). Trimming pared 3 bases from V and 5 bases from J, leaving 11 bases between. Per germline, CDR1 WNHNN and CDR2 SYGVQD (reference sequence). The CDR3 is made up of 14 amino acids. CDR3 amino acids: CASSETGGNNEQFF. CDR3 bases: TGCGCCAGCAGTGAAACTGGAGGGAACAATGAGCAGTTCTTC.

This clonotype was detected a few times. V gene TRBV4-1 combines with J gene TRBJ2-2, with TRBD2 matching over 9 bases. This CDR3 has 15 residues. Germline V CDR1 and CDR2: MGHRA, YSYEKL. Germline trimming cut 3 bases from V and 3 bases from J; bases unmatched to any gene: 2. The CDR3 reads CASSHSGRDTGELFF. The CDR3 DNA reads as TGCGCCAGCAGCCATAGCGGGAGAGACACCGGGGAGCTGTTTTTT.

This clonotype occurred a few times. Compared with germline, one end of the junction differs, possibly owing to a read error. This chain links TRBV3-1 with TRBJ2-1; 8 bases match TRBD1. CDR3 size: 16 residues. CDR1 is LGHDT, CDR2 YNNKEL, per germline (reference sequence). This CDR3 reads CASSQEGRGRYNEQFF. The CDR3, as DNA: TGCGCCAGCAGCCAAGAGGGCAGGGGGCGATACAATGAGCAGTTCTTC.

Details on this clonotype: It differs at one base from a far larger clone, so likely a read error. The chain carries TRBV7-2 and TRBJ2-7; D is ambiguous. CDR1 SGHTA and CDR2 FQGNSA come from the germline V gene. The CDR3 covers 13 residues. The CDR3: CASSLAELYGQYF. CDR3 in DNA: TGTGCCAGCAGCTTAGCTGAATTATACGGGCAGTACTTC.